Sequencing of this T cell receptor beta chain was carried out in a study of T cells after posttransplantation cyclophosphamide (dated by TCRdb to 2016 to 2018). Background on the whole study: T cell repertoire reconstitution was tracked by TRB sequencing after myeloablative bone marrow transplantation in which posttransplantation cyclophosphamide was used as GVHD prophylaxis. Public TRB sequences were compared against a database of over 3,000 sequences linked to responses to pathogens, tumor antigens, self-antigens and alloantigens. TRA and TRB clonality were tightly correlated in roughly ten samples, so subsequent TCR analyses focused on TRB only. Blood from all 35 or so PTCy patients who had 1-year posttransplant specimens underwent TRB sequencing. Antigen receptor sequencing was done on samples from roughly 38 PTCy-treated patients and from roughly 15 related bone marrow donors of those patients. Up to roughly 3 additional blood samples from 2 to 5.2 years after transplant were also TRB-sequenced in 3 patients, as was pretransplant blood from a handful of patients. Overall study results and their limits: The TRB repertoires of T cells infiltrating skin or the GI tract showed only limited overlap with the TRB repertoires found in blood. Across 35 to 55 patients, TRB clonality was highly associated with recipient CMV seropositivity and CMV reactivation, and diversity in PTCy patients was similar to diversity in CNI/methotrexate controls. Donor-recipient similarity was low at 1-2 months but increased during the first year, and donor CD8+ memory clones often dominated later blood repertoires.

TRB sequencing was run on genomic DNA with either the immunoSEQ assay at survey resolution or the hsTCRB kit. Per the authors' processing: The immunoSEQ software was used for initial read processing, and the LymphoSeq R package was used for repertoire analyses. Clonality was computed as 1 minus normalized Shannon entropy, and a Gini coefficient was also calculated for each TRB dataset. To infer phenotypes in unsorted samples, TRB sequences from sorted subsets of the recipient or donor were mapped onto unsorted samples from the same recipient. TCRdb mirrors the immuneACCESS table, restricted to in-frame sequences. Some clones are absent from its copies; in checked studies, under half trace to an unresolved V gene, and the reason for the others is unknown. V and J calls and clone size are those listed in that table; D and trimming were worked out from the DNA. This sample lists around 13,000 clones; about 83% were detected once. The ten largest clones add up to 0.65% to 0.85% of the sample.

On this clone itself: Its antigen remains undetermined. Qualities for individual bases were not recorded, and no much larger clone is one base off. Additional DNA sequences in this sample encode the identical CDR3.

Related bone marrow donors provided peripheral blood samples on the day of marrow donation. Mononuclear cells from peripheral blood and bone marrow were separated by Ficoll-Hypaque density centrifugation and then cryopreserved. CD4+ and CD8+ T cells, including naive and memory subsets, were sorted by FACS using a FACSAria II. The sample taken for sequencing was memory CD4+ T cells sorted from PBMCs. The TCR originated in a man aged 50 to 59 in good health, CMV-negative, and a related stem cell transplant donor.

DNA sequence: TGTGCCAGCAGGGGACAGGGCGTTATTCAGTCCCCCCTCCACTTT. This encodes CASRGQGVIQSPLHF. The rearrangement combines TRBV2 with TRBJ1-6, and 9 bases in between align with TRBD1. Taken from the germline V gene, the CDR1 and CDR2 loops are SNHLY and FYNNEI. The CDR3, from cysteine to phenylalanine, totals 15 residues. Left in the record is the CDR3 DNA by itself, 45 bases read in frame from the first base. V is pruned by 6 bases and J by 13 bases, leaving 13 bases of the junction without a gene match.